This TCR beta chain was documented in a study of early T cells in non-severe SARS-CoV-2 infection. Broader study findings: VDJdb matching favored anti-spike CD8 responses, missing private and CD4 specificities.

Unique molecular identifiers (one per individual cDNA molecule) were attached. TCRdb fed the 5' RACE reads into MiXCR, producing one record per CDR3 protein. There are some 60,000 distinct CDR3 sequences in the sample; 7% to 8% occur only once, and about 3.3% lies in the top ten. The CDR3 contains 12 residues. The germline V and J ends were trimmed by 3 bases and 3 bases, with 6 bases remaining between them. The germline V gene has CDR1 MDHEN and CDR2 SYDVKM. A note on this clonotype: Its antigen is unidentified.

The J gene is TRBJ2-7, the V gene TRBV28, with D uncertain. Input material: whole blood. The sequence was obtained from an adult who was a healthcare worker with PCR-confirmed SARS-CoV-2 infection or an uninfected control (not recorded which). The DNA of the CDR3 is TGTGCCAGCAGTTTCATCCGCTACGAGCAGTACTTC. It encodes CASSFIRYEQYF. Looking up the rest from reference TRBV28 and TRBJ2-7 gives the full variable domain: DVKVTQSSRYLVKRTGEKVFLECVQDMDHENMFWYRQDPGLGLRLIYFSYDVKMKEKGDIPEGYSVSREKKERFSLILESASTNQTSMYLCASSFIRYEQYFGPGTRLTVT.